This T cell receptor beta chain stems from a study of CD8 T cells in ankylosing spondylitis. The CDR3 extends over 16 amino acids. Germline CDR1 MNHEY, CDR2 SVGAGI. V lost 0 bases, J lost 8 bases, and 19 bases lay in between. Via MiXCR, TCRdb re-called the 5' RACE reads, giving one row per CDR3 protein. The sample holds a few hundred thousand distinct CDR3 sequences; approximately 10% are singletons and the top ten take roughly 9%. This clonotype was seen many times. Sequencing was done on a sample of blood, either unsorted or a sorted T cell fraction (not recorded which). This receptor was identified in a female donor with ankylosing spondylitis or in good health (not recorded which). This chain uses TRBV6-5 with TRBJ1-2; TRBD1 is a possible D gene (6 bases). The CDR3 is CASSYSSGGAVGGYTF. The CDR3 region has the DNA TGTGCCAGCAGTTACTCGTCTGGGGGCGCCGTAGGGGGCTACACCTTC.